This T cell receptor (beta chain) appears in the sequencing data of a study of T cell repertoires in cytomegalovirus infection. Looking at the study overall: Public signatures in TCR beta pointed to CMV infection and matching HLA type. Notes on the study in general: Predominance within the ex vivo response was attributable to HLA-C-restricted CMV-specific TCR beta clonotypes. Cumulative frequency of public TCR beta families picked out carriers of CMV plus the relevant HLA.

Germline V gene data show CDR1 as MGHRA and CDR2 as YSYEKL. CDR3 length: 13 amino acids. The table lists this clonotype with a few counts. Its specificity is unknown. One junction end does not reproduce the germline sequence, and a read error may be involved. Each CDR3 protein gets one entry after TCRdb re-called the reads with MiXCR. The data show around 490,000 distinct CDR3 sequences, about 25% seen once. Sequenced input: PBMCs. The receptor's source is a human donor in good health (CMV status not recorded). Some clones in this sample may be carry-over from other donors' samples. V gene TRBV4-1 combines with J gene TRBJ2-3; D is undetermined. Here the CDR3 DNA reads TGTGCCAGCAGCCAAGACCACCCAGATACGCAGTATTTT. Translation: CASSQDHPDTQYF.